This is a list of T cell receptor beta chains from one sample in a study of shared clonotypes between healthy human individuals. Assay used: immunoSEQ multiplex PCR; TCRdb lists only in-frame clones, some missing. The sample shows about a million clones, roughly 80% of them seen only once. The source material was memory CD4+ T cells from PBMCs. The receptor set was obtained from a man aged 18-30 years in good health. Some clones in this sample may be carry-over from other donors' samples. CDR3s include the opening cysteine and the closing phenylalanine or tryptophan. The D gene is left open where the match is weak. Not all rows give a size; the values are once, few, many and, for expanded clones, a class.

v_gene: TRBV4-1; abundance: once; d_gene: .; j_gene: TRBJ2-1; CDR3aa: CASSHIRRSYNEQFF; CDR3nt: TGCGCCAGCAGCCATATCCGTAGGTCCTACAATGAGCAGTTCTTC
v_gene: TRBV6-6; abundance: .; d_gene: .; j_gene: TRBJ2-3; CDR3aa: CASSLLTRDTDTQYF; CDR3nt: TGTGCCAGCAGCTTATTAACCCGGGACACAGATACGCAGTATTTT
v_gene: TRBV2; abundance: .; d_gene: TRBD1; j_gene: TRBJ2-2; CDR3aa: CASGDRTNTGELFF; CDR3nt: TGTGCCAGCGGGGACAGAACGAACACCGGGGAGCTGTTTTTT
v_gene: TRBV15; abundance: .; d_gene: TRBD2; j_gene: TRBJ2-7; CDR3aa: CATSRDLAGPYEQYF; CDR3nt: TGTGCCACCAGCAGAGACCTAGCGGGACCCTACGAGCAGTACTTC
v_gene: TRBV7-3; abundance: .; d_gene: TRBD2; j_gene: TRBJ2-1; CDR3aa: CASSVGLAGNEQFF; CDR3nt: TGTGCCAGCAGCGTAGGACTAGCGGGCAATGAGCAGTTCTTC
v_gene: TRBV6-1; abundance: .; d_gene: TRBD1; j_gene: TRBJ1-1; CDR3aa: CASVPGGIDTEAFF; CDR3nt: TGTGCCAGCGTTCCAGGGGGTATAGACACTGAAGCTTTCTTT
v_gene: TRBV10-3; abundance: .; d_gene: .; j_gene: TRBJ1-2; CDR3aa: CAISGRYGGYGYTF; CDR3nt: TGTGCCATCAGTGGGAGGTATGGGGGCTATGGCTACACCTTC
v_gene: TRBV5-1; abundance: once; d_gene: .; j_gene: TRBJ2-3; CDR3aa: CASSLVSRGGSGTDTQYF; CDR3nt: TGCGCCAGCAGCTTGGTATCGAGGGGGGGCAGTGGCACAGATACGCAGTATTTT
v_gene: TRBV28; abundance: .; d_gene: .; j_gene: TRBJ1-6; CDR3aa: CASSLPPGRVNSPLHF; CDR3nt: TGTGCCAGCAGTCTTCCCCCGGGACGCGTTAATTCACCCCTCCACTTT
v_gene: TRBV2; abundance: .; d_gene: .; j_gene: TRBJ2-5; CDR3aa: CASSVGSLRETQYF; CDR3nt: TGTGCCAGCAGTGTGGGCTCCTTGAGAGAGACCCAGTACTTC
v_gene: TRBV5-4; abundance: .; d_gene: .; j_gene: TRBJ2-1; CDR3aa: CASSLWGRGNEQFF; CDR3nt: TGTGCCAGCAGCTTGTGGGGGAGAGGCAATGAGCAGTTCTTC
v_gene: TRBV7-2; abundance: .; d_gene: TRBD1; j_gene: TRBJ1-2; CDR3aa: CASSVRVGTGINGYTF; CDR3nt: TGTGCCAGCAGCGTCAGGGTGGGGACAGGGATAAATGGCTACACCTTC
v_gene: TRBV4-3; abundance: .; d_gene: TRBD2; j_gene: TRBJ2-1; CDR3aa: CASSLFAGTSGEYNEQFF; CDR3nt: TGCGCCAGCAGCCTCTTTGCCGGGACTAGCGGGGAGTACAATGAGCAGTTCTTC
v_gene: TRBV6-6; abundance: .; d_gene: .; j_gene: TRBJ2-7; CDR3aa: CASNYTRTSYEQYF; CDR3nt: TGTGCCAGCAATTACACTAGAACCTCCTACGAGCAGTACTTC
v_gene: TRBV12-5; abundance: many; d_gene: TRBD2; j_gene: TRBJ2-1; CDR3aa: CASGLLAGDYNEQFF; CDR3nt: TGTGCTAGTGGTTTGTTAGCGGGAGACTACAATGAGCAGTTCTTC
v_gene: TRBV5-4; abundance: .; d_gene: TRBD1; j_gene: TRBJ1-4; CDR3aa: CASSQRVGQGDEKLFF; CDR3nt: TGTGCCAGCAGCCAACGCGTCGGGCAGGGGGATGAAAAACTGTTTTTT
v_gene: TRBV28; abundance: .; d_gene: TRBD2; j_gene: TRBJ2-3; CDR3aa: CASSLLMTSGGTDTQYF; CDR3nt: TGTGCCAGCAGTTTACTCATGACTAGCGGGGGCACAGATACGCAGTATTTT
v_gene: TRBV4-2; abundance: .; d_gene: TRBD1; j_gene: TRBJ1-2; CDR3aa: CASSQPGQLNYGYTF; CDR3nt: TGTGCCAGCAGCCAACCGGGACAGCTCAACTATGGCTACACCTTC